This TCR beta chain originates from a study of vaccination and CD4 T cells after COVID-19. Background on the study: Researchers treated cells with overlapping spike peptides taken from SARS-CoV-2, HCoV-NL63, HCoV-OC43 and HCoV-229E.

Cultured CD4+ T cell DNA underwent sequencing with the Oncomine TCR Beta short-read assay. After culture, CD4+ T cells served as the source for genomic DNA extraction. TCRdb used MiXCR to reprocess the PCR reads, holding one entry per CDR3 protein. The sample consists of roughly 23,000 distinct CDR3 sequences, under 40% of them appearing once. This CDR3 has 16 residues. V lost 6 bases and J lost 5, with 20 bases in between. CDR1 LNHDA and CDR2 SQIVND come from the germline V gene (reference sequence). Stated time point: late sampling 161 to 241 days after vaccination in a few convalescent patients. As for treatment: roughly nine-day PBMC culture with coronavirus spike peptide pools or control peptides (ViraFEST assay). This clonotype has only a few counts. The antigen is not known.

The chain has TRBV19 and TRBJ1-5; D possibly corresponds to TRBD1 (6 bases). The specimen comprised CD4+ T cells from blood, cultured in vitro, sampled about 7 months after SARS-CoV-2 vaccination. This TCR came from a human donor who had recovered from COVID-19. The CDR3 coding sequence is TGTGCCAGTAGGACGGGACGTTGGGACAATTATCAGCCCCAGCATTTT. It is translated as CASRTGRWDNYQPQHF.